Described below is a single T cell receptor (beta chain) sequence and its context. What it binds is not known. TCRdb's table, derived via immunoSEQ multiplex PCR, lists solely in-frame clones and lacks some. The table records roughly 26,000 clones, roughly 80% of them present only once. Stated time point: week 35, safety follow-up. All doses held 300 ug of mutant IDH1 20-mer peptide, with topical imiquimod. Patients underwent eight vaccinations, which took place in weeks 1, 3, 5, 7, 11, 15, 19 and 23. The entry originates in a study of a mutant IDH1 vaccine in newly diagnosed glioma. Trimming took 6 bases from V and 2 from J; bases not matched to a gene: 6. This CDR3 region has 15 residues. In germline, CDR1 is SNHLY, CDR2 FYNNEI.

Specimen: PBMCs, collected from a glioma patient whose treatment included an IDH1 peptide vaccine. The origin of this receptor is a man in his thirties or forties with glioma. This chain uses TRBV2 with TRBJ2-7, with 11 bases identical to TRBD2. CDR3: CASRPSGGRTYEQYF. CDR3 coding DNA: TGTGCCAGCAGACCTAGCGGGGGGCGCACCTACGAGCAGTACTTC.